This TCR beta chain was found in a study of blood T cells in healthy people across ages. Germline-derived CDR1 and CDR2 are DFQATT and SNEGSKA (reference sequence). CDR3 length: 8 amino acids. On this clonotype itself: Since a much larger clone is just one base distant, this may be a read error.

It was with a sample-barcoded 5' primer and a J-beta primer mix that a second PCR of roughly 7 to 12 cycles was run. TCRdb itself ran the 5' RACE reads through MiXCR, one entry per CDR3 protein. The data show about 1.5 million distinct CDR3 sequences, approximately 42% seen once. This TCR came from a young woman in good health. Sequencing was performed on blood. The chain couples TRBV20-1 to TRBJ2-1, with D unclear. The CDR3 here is CSAYEQFF. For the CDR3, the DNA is TGCAGCGCCTACGAGCAGTTCTTC.